The rows below give T cell receptor beta chains drawn from one sample of a study of blood T cell repertoires in COVID-19. Measured with immunoSEQ multiplex PCR; TCRdb has only the in-frame clones, and not every one. The sample holds about 230,000 clones, over 80% seen once. The material sequenced was peripheral blood. These receptors were collected from a woman aged 70-85 years with active or convalescent COVID-19. Each CDR3 is given with its conserved first and last residue. D genes are given only for firm matches. Only part of the rows carry a size: once, few, many, or a class if the clone is expanded.

CDR3 length: 11
V gene: TRBV20-1
D gene: .
J gene: TRBJ2-7
clone size: .
CDR3 protein: CSASRSYEQYF
CDR3 DNA: TGCAGTGCTTCTCGGTCCTACGAGCAGTACTTC

CDR3 length: 13
V gene: TRBV27
D gene: TRBD1
J gene: TRBJ1-2
clone size: .
CDR3 protein: CAVYRGPWGGYTF
CDR3 DNA: TGTGCCGTCTACAGGGGCCCCTGGGGTGGCTACACCTTC

CDR3 length: 13
V gene: TRBV28
D gene: .
J gene: TRBJ1-1
clone size: .
CDR3 protein: CASSLSGDREAFF
CDR3 DNA: TGTGCCAGCAGTTTAAGCGGGGACCGGGAAGCTTTCTTT

CDR3 length: 14
V gene: TRBV9
D gene: .
J gene: TRBJ1-4
clone size: few
CDR3 protein: CASSVEVTPEKLFF
CDR3 DNA: TGTGCCAGCAGCGTAGAAGTGACACCTGAAAAACTGTTTTTT

CDR3 length: 14
V gene: TRBV3-1/TRBV3-2
D gene: TRBD1
J gene: TRBJ1-5
clone size: few
CDR3 protein: CASSLDRSSGPQHF
CDR3 DNA: TGTGCCAGCAGCCTGGACAGGAGCTCGGGGCCCCAGCATTTT

CDR3 length: 13
V gene: TRBV10-3
D gene: TRBD1
J gene: TRBJ1-1
clone size: .
CDR3 protein: CAISGDRKAEAFF
CDR3 DNA: TGTGCCATCAGTGGGGACAGAAAGGCTGAAGCTTTCTTT

CDR3 length: 12
V gene: TRBV10-3
D gene: .
J gene: TRBJ2-1
clone size: .
CDR3 protein: CAVAESYNEQFF
CDR3 DNA: TGTGCCGTCGCGGAATCCTACAATGAGCAGTTCTTC

CDR3 length: 13
V gene: TRBV29-1
D gene: .
J gene: TRBJ1-2
clone size: .
CDR3 protein: CSVRSTENYGYTF
CDR3 DNA: TGCAGCGTGCGCTCGACGGAGAACTATGGCTACACCTTC

CDR3 length: 14
V gene: TRBV3-1/TRBV3-2
D gene: .
J gene: TRBJ1-4
clone size: .
CDR3 protein: CASSHGVTREKLFF
CDR3 DNA: TGTGCCAGCAGCCACGGGGTTACTCGTGAAAAACTGTTTTTT

CDR3 length: 15
V gene: TRBV4-2
D gene: TRBD2
J gene: TRBJ2-5
clone size: .
CDR3 protein: CASSQAGGPMETQYF
CDR3 DNA: TGTGCCAGCAGCCAAGCGGGGGGGCCGATGGAGACCCAGTACTTC

CDR3 length: 17
V gene: TRBV27
D gene: TRBD2
J gene: TRBJ2-7
clone size: .
CDR3 protein: CASSFFSGASGRYEQYF
CDR3 DNA: TGTGCCAGCAGTTTTTTTAGTGGGGCTAGCGGGAGGTACGAGCAGTACTTC

CDR3 length: 15
V gene: TRBV27
D gene: .
J gene: TRBJ2-7
clone size: once
CDR3 protein: CASSITGLGTYEQYF
CDR3 DNA: TGTGCCAGCAGTATAACAGGGCTGGGGACCTACGAGCAGTACTTC

CDR3 length: 14
V gene: TRBV3-1/TRBV3-2
D gene: .
J gene: TRBJ2-1
clone size: .
CDR3 protein: CASSQAGSRSGDIF
CDR3 DNA: TGTGCCAGCAGCCAAGCGGGCAGCCGCTCCGGGGATATCTTC

CDR3 length: 14
V gene: TRBV2
D gene: TRBD2
J gene: TRBJ2-7
clone size: .
CDR3 protein: CASRASGGVYEQYF
CDR3 DNA: TGTGCCAGCAGAGCTAGCGGGGGTGTCTACGAGCAGTACTTC

CDR3 length: 16
V gene: TRBV27
D gene: TRBD1
J gene: TRBJ1-6
clone size: .
CDR3 protein: CASSLRGRLDNSPLHF
CDR3 DNA: TGTGCCAGCAGTTTAAGGGGGCGGCTTGATAATTCACCCCTCCACTTT

CDR3 length: 13
V gene: TRBV6-1
D gene: TRBD1
J gene: TRBJ1-1
clone size: .
CDR3 protein: CASSETGADEAFF
CDR3 DNA: TGTGCCAGCAGTGAGACAGGGGCAGATGAAGCTTTCTTT

CDR3 length: 18
V gene: TRBV5-1
D gene: TRBD1
J gene: TRBJ1-1
clone size: .
CDR3 protein: CASSHWGVQGVWGTEAFF
CDR3 DNA: TGCGCCAGCAGCCATTGGGGCGTACAGGGGGTTTGGGGCACTGAAGCTTTCTTT

CDR3 length: 17
V gene: TRBV2
D gene: TRBD2
J gene: TRBJ2-7
clone size: .
CDR3 protein: CASSDGLAGVGSYEQYF
CDR3 DNA: TGTGCCAGCAGTGATGGACTAGCGGGAGTAGGTTCCTACGAGCAGTACTTC

CDR3 length: 16
V gene: TRBV5-4
D gene: TRBD1
J gene: TRBJ1-2
clone size: .
CDR3 protein: CASSSTGQAWYGGYTF
CDR3 DNA: TGTGCCAGCAGCTCCACTGGACAGGCGTGGTACGGTGGCTACACCTTC

CDR3 length: 13
V gene: TRBV5-1
D gene: .
J gene: TRBJ2-3
clone size: .
CDR3 protein: CASSTQGGDTQYF
CDR3 DNA: TGCGCCAGCAGCACCCAGGGAGGAGATACGCAGTATTTT

CDR3 length: 15
V gene: TRBV2
D gene: .
J gene: TRBJ1-3
clone size: few
CDR3 protein: CASSGAKVSGNTIYF
CDR3 DNA: TGTGCCAGCAGTGGGGCGAAGGTCTCTGGAAACACCATATATTTT

CDR3 length: 13
V gene: TRBV7-2
D gene: TRBD1
J gene: TRBJ1-4
clone size: .
CDR3 protein: CASSPTGGEKLFF
CDR3 DNA: TGTGCCAGCAGTCCGACAGGGGGCGAAAAACTGTTTTTT

CDR3 length: 13
V gene: TRBV7-2
D gene: .
J gene: TRBJ1-2
clone size: once
CDR3 protein: CASSFRGGHGYTF
CDR3 DNA: TGTGCCAGCAGCTTTCGGGGTGGTCATGGCTACACCTTC

CDR3 length: 18
V gene: TRBV18
D gene: TRBD2
J gene: TRBJ2-1
clone size: .
CDR3 protein: CASSQGPVAGGADNEQFF
CDR3 DNA: TGTGCCAGCTCACAAGGACCAGTAGCGGGAGGGGCGGACAATGAGCAGTTCTTC

CDR3 length: 14
V gene: TRBV28
D gene: .
J gene: TRBJ2-5
clone size: .
CDR3 protein: CASSFIGQQETQYF
CDR3 DNA: TGTGCCAGCAGTTTCATCGGACAGCAAGAGACCCAGTACTTC

CDR3 length: 15
V gene: TRBV9
D gene: .
J gene: TRBJ1-2
clone size: few
CDR3 protein: CASSFREAGNYGYTF
CDR3 DNA: TGTGCCAGCAGCTTCAGGGAGGCAGGGAACTATGGCTACACCTTC

CDR3 length: 15
V gene: TRBV27
D gene: .
J gene: TRBJ1-4
clone size: .
CDR3 protein: CASSTRSGGDEKLFF
CDR3 DNA: TGTGCCAGCAGCACAAGGTCGGGTGGTGATGAAAAACTGTTTTTT

CDR3 length: 16
V gene: TRBV15
D gene: .
J gene: TRBJ2-1
clone size: .
CDR3 protein: CATSRGGQSSYNEQFF
CDR3 DNA: TGTGCCACCAGCAGAGGCGGTCAGAGCTCCTACAATGAGCAGTTCTTC

CDR3 length: 16
V gene: TRBV11-3
D gene: .
J gene: TRBJ2-7
clone size: once
CDR3 protein: CASSPLRGAPSYEQYF
CDR3 DNA: TGTGCCAGCAGCCCCCTCAGGGGAGCCCCTTCCTACGAGCAGTACTTC

CDR3 length: 12
V gene: TRBV6-5
D gene: TRBD1
J gene: TRBJ2-7
clone size: .
CDR3 protein: CASTNRGYEQYF
CDR3 DNA: TGTGCCAGCACAAACAGGGGCTACGAGCAGTACTTC

CDR3 length: 15
V gene: TRBV11-3
D gene: TRBD1
J gene: TRBJ2-2
clone size: few
CDR3 protein: CASSSRQGGTGELFF
CDR3 DNA: TGTGCCAGCAGCTCCAGACAGGGTGGGACCGGGGAGCTGTTTTTT

CDR3 length: 14
V gene: TRBV30
D gene: .
J gene: TRBJ1-1
clone size: few
CDR3 protein: CAWSVTGLWNEAFF
CDR3 DNA: TGTGCCTGGAGTGTAACAGGGCTTTGGAATGAAGCTTTCTTT

CDR3 length: 15
V gene: TRBV5-1
D gene: TRBD1
J gene: TRBJ2-5
clone size: .
CDR3 protein: CASSGGTGQQETQYF
CDR3 DNA: TGCGCCAGCAGCGGGGGGACAGGCCAACAAGAGACCCAGTACTTC

CDR3 length: 13
V gene: TRBV30
D gene: .
J gene: TRBJ2-7
clone size: .
CDR3 protein: CAWRVGGLEEQYF
CDR3 DNA: TGTGCCTGGAGGGTGGGGGGTTTGGAAGAGCAGTACTTC

CDR3 length: 13
V gene: TRBV15
D gene: .
J gene: TRBJ1-2
clone size: .
CDR3 protein: CATSRDRRAGYTF
CDR3 DNA: TGTGCCACCAGCAGAGATAGGAGGGCGGGCTACACCTTC

CDR3 length: 16
V gene: TRBV24-1
D gene: .
J gene: TRBJ1-5
clone size: .
CDR3 protein: CATSDCHRDSNQPQHF
CDR3 DNA: TGTGCCACCAGTGACTGTCACAGAGATAGCAATCAGCCCCAGCATTTT

CDR3 length: 14
V gene: TRBV28
D gene: .
J gene: TRBJ1-2
clone size: .
CDR3 protein: CASSFPGADYGYTF
CDR3 DNA: TGTGCCAGCAGTTTCCCAGGTGCAGACTATGGCTACACCTTC

CDR3 length: 16
V gene: TRBV20-1
D gene: .
J gene: TRBJ2-7
clone size: .
CDR3 protein: CSASSLDSPNPYEQYF
CDR3 DNA: TGCAGTGCTAGTTCACTGGACAGCCCGAATCCCTACGAGCAGTACTTC

CDR3 length: 13
V gene: TRBV5-6
D gene: .
J gene: TRBJ1-2
clone size: .
CDR3 protein: CASSLQSGYGYTF
CDR3 DNA: TGTGCCAGCAGCTTGCAATCAGGGTATGGCTACACCTTC

CDR3 length: 11
V gene: TRBV20-1
D gene: .
J gene: TRBJ1-2
clone size: .
CDR3 protein: CRGEGWDGYTF
CDR3 DNA: TGCAGGGGGGAGGGATGGGATGGCTACACCTTC